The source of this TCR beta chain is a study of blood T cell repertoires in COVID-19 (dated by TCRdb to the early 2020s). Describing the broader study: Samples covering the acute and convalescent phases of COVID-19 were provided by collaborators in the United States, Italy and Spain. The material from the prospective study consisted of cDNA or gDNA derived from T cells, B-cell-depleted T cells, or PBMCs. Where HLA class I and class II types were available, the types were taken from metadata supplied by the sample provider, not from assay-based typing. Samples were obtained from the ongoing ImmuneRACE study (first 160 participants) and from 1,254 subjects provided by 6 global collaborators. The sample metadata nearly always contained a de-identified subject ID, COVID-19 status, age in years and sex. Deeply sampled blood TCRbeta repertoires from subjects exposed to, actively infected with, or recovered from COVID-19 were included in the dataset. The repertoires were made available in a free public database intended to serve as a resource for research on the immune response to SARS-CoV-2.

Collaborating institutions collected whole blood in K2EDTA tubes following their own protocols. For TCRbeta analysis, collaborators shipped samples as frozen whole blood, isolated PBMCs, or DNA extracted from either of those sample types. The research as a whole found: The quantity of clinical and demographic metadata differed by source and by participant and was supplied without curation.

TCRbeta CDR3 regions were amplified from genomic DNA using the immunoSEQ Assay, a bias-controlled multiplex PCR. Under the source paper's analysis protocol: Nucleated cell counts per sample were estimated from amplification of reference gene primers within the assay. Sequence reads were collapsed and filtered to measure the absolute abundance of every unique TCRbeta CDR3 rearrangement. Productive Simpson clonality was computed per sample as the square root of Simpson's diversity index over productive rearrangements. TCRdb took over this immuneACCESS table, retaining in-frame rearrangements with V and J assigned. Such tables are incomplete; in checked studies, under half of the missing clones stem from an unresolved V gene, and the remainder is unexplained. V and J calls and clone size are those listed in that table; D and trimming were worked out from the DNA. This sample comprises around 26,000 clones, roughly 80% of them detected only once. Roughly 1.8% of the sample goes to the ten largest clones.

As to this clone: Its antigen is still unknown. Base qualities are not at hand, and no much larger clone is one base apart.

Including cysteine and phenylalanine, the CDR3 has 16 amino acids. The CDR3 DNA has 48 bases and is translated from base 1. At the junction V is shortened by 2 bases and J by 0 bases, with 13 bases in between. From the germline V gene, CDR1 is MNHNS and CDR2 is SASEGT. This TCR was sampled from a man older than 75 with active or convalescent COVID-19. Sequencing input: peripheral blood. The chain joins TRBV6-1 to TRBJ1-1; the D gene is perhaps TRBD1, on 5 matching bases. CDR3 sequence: CASSESRTSLNTEAFF. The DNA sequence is TGTGCCAGCAGTGAAAGCAGGACATCTTTGAACACTGAAGCTTTCTTT.